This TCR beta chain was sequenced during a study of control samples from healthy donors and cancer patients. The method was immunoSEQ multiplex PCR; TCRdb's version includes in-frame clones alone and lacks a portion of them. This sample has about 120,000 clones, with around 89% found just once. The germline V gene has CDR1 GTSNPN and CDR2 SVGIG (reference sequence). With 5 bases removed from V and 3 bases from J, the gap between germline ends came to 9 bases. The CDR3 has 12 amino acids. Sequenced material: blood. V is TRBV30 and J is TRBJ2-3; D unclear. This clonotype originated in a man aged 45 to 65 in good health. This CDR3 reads CAWGFHTDTQYF. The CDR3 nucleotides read TGTGCCTGGGGTTTTCATACAGATACGCAGTATTTT.